This is a list of T cell receptor beta chains from one sample in a study of human versus mouse CDR3 diversity and MHC coevolution. Sequenced by immunoSEQ multiplex PCR; TCRdb stores in-frame clones only, minus some. The sample lists about 83,000 clones, about 90% occurring once. Sequenced: naive CD4+ T cells from blood. These receptors all stem from a person aged 30 to 70 in good health. Each CDR3 is given with its conserved first and last residue. D genes are given only for firm matches. Size tells how often a clone was seen (once, few, many) or the class of an expanded clone, and some rows leave it out.

>TRBJ2-3|NA|TRBV5-1|NA
CASRRGRGGPDTQYF
TGCGCCAGCAGGCGTGGTAGGGGGGGGCCAGATACGCAGTATTTT
>TRBJ1-2|NA|TRBV18|NA
CASSPAEGIYGYTF
TGTGCCAGCTCACCCGCGGAGGGAATATATGGCTACACCTTC
>TRBJ1-3|TRBD1|TRBV5-4|few
CASSPGTASSGNTIYF
TGTGCCAGCAGCCCCGGGACAGCTAGCTCTGGAAACACCATATATTTT
>TRBJ1-4|NA|TRBV6-5|NA
CASSYLGVSNEKLFF
TGTGCCAGCAGTTACTTAGGGGTCTCTAATGAAAAACTGTTTTTT
>TRBJ2-1|TRBD2|TRBV27|NA
CASSQLAGGMDEQFF
TGTGCCAGCAGTCAACTAGCGGGGGGTATGGATGAGCAGTTCTTC
>TRBJ1-2|NA|TRBV30|NA
CAWSVLSRDGYTF
TGTGCCTGGAGTGTACTCTCCCGGGATGGCTACACCTTC
>TRBJ2-1|NA|TRBV19|NA
CASSIPTRGWVNIVNEQFF
TGTGCCAGTAGTATACCCACCAGGGGATGGGTTAACATTGTCAATGAGCAGTTCTTC
>TRBJ1-2|NA|TRBV5-1|NA
CASSLEHPNGGYTF
TGCGCCAGCAGCTTGGAACATCCCAACGGGGGCTACACCTTC
>TRBJ1-3|TRBD1|TRBV28|NA
CASSSDRAAGNTIYF
TGTGCCAGCAGTTCGGACAGGGCGGCTGGAAACACCATATATTTT
>TRBJ1-2|NA|TRBV30|NA
CAWMGGSYGYTF
TGTGCCTGGATGGGAGGGTCCTATGGCTACACCTTC
>TRBJ1-1|NA|TRBV21-1|few
CASSKVANTEAFF
TGTGCCAGCAGCAAAGTAGCAAACACTGAAGCTTTCTTT
>TRBJ1-1|NA|TRBV5-1|NA
CASSLFTGGWTEAFF
TGCGCCAGCAGCTTGTTTACGGGGGGGTGGACTGAAGCTTTCTTT
>TRBJ1-6|TRBD1|TRBV5-1|NA
CASSQLSGQGANSPLHF
TGCGCCAGCAGCCAGCTTAGCGGACAGGGGGCGAATTCACCCCTCCACTTT
>TRBJ2-3|NA|TRBV4-1|NA
CASSQGRASDTQYF
TGCGCCAGCAGCCAAGGCAGGGCCTCGGATACGCAGTATTTT
>TRBJ1-3|NA|TRBV6-5|NA
CASIDRSGNTIYF
TGTGCCAGCATTGACAGGTCCGGAAACACCATATATTTT
>TRBJ2-7|NA|TRBV19|NA
CATSTGRSYEQYF
TGTGCCACTTCGACAGGAAGGTCCTACGAGCAGTACTTC
>TRBJ2-3|TRBD1|TRBV7-9|NA
CASSFPGQGTDTQYF
TGTGCCAGCAGCTTCCCGGGACAGGGCACAGATACGCAGTATTTT
>TRBJ2-1|TRBD2|TRBV20-1|NA
CSAKRGNEQFF
TGCAGTGCAAAGCGGGGGAATGAGCAGTTCTTC
>TRBJ2-5|NA|TRBV28|NA
CASSEQYQETQYF
TGTGCCAGCAGTGAGCAATACCAAGAGACCCAGTACTTC
>TRBJ1-4|NA|TRBV30|NA
CAWSAGNEKLFF
TGTGCCTGGAGTGCCGGGAATGAAAAACTGTTTTTT
>TRBJ1-4|TRBD1|TRBV11-2|NA
CASSSTGSREKLFF
TGTGCCAGCAGCTCGACAGGGAGCCGAGAAAAACTGTTTTTT
>TRBJ1-5|NA|TRBV18|NA
CASVPTDSYSNQPQHF
TGTGCCAGCGTGCCTACTGACAGTTATAGCAATCAGCCCCAGCATTTT
>TRBJ2-3|TRBD2|TRBV6-1|NA
CASLPRGGKDTQYF
TGTGCCAGCCTACCTCGGGGGGGCAAGGATACGCAGTATTTT
>TRBJ1-2|NA|TRBV25-1|NA
CASSVGVYGYTF
TGTGCCAGCAGTGTGGGCGTTTATGGCTACACCTTC
>TRBJ2-2|TRBD1|TRBV29-1|NA
CSAYRGDTGELFF
TGCAGCGCATACAGGGGAGACACCGGGGAGCTGTTTTTT
>TRBJ2-1|NA|TRBV5-1|NA
CASSLGGPGDNEQFF
TGCGCCAGCAGCTTGGGGGGGCCGGGTGACAATGAGCAGTTCTTC